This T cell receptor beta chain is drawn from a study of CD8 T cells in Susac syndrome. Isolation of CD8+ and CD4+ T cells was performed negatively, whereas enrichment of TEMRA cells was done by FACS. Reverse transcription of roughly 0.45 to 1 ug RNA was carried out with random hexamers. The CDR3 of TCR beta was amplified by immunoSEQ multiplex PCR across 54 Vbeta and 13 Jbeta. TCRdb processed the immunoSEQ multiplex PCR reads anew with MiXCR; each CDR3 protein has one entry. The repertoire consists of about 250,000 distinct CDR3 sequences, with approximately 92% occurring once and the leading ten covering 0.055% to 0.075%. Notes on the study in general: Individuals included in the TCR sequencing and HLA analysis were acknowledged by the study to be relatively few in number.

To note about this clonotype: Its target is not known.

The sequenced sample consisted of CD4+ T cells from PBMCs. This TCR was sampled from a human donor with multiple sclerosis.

CDR3 region: CASSHRTGNQPQHF. CDR3 nucleotide sequence: TGTGCCAGCAGCCATCGGACAGGAAATCAGCCCCAGCATTTT. The chain combines TRBV3-1 with TRBJ1-5, with 7 nucleotides matching TRBD1. The CDR3 spans 14 residues. V lost 3 bases to trimming and J lost 4 bases; unmatched junction nucleotides: 3. Germline-derived CDR1 and CDR2 are LGHDT and YNNKEL (reference sequence). Combining the CDR3 with reference TRBV3-1 and TRBJ1-5 gives the whole variable domain DTAVSQTPKYLVTQMGNDKSIKCEQNLGHDTMYWYKQDSKKFLKIMFSYNNKELIINETVPNRFSPKSPDKAHLNLHINSLELGDSAVYFCASSHRTGNQPQHFGDGTRLSIL.